What follows are 20 T cell receptor beta chains derived from one specimen sequenced in a study of control samples from healthy donors and cancer patients. TCRdb keeps only in-frame clones here, not all; method: immunoSEQ multiplex PCR. Counted here are about 270,000 clones, roughly four fifths occurring once; the ten biggest clones make up more than 10%. The sample consisted of PBMCs. Receptor source: a woman aged 55-69 years with lung cancer.

The gene calls are TRBV18 and TRBJ1-2; 11 bases map to TRBD1. Germline trimming cut 3 bases from V and 4 bases from J; bases unmatched to any gene: 7. Looked up from germline, CDR1 is KGHSH and CDR2 is LQKENI. The length of the CDR3 is 16 residues. The CDR3 here is CASSPGTGGRLYGYTF. The DNA for the CDR3 is TGTGCCAGCTCACCGGGGACAGGGGGACGCCTCTATGGCTACACCTTC.

The chain joins TRBV10-1 to TRBJ2-1; D possibly corresponds to TRBD1 (5 bases). The germline CDR1 and CDR2 sequences are WNHNN and SYGVQD (reference sequence). CDR3 length equals 15 residues. V was pared by 3 bases and J by 0 bases, with 9 bases between. CDR3 DNA sequence: TGCGCCAGCAGTGAAGGCAGGGTCTCCTACAATGAGCAGTTCTTC. Protein product: CASSEGRVSYNEQFF.

V is TRBV5-6 and J is TRBJ1-3; possibly TRBD1 for D (5 bases). Trimming cost V 0 bases and J 1 base, with 8 bases left between them. Germline values: CDR1 SGHDT, CDR2 YYEEEE. The CDR3 length is 15 residues. CDR3: CASSLATVSGNTIYF. Here the CDR3 DNA reads TGTGCCAGCAGCTTGGCGACAGTATCTGGAAACACCATATATTTT.

This clone has just one count. The V and J genes are TRBV19 and TRBJ1-1, with 12 nucleotides matching TRBD1. The CDR3 contains 16 residues. Germline-derived CDR1 and CDR2 are LNHDA and SQIVND (reference sequence). The V segment lost 4 bases and the J segment 4 bases; nucleotides outside the gene matches: 7. CDR3 sequence: CASSTGQGAGVTEAFF. The CDR3 DNA reads as TGTGCCAGTAGTACGGGACAGGGGGCGGGGGTCACTGAAGCTTTCTTT.

The V call is TRBV7-9, the J call TRBJ1-6, with 8 bases lining up with TRBD1. This CDR3 has 15 amino acids. V lost 8 bases, J lost 6 bases, and 9 bases stayed unmatched. Germline V gives CDR1 SEHNR, CDR2 FQNEAQ (reference sequence). The CDR3 DNA follows: TGTGCCAGCGAGACCGGGACAGGTTTTAATTCACCCCTCCACTTT. Translated, it gives CASETGTGFNSPLHF.

Written as DNA, the CDR3 is TGTGCCAGCAGCCCGAGCTCCTACGAGCAGTACTTC. This encodes CASSPSSYEQYF. This rearrangement joins TRBV3-1 (or the pseudogene TRBV3-2) to TRBJ2-7; D is uncertain. Per germline, CDR1 LGHDT and CDR2 YNNKEL (reference sequence). V was shortened by 4 bases and J by 0 bases, with 4 bases between the two germline ends. The CDR3 extends over 12 amino acids.

V gene TRBV5-3 combines with J gene TRBJ1-2; D remains ambiguous. TRBV5-3 is identified as an open reading frame with a role that is uncertain. V was cut by 4 bases and J by 8 bases, with 9 bases left in between. This CDR3 comprises 11 residues. The CDR3 protein is CARSHSWGYTF. The CDR3 region has the DNA TGTGCCAGAAGCCACTCGTGGGGCTACACCTTC.

Written as DNA, the CDR3 is TGTGCCAGCAAGGGGCAGTTCACAGATACGCAGTATTTT. It encodes CASKGQFTDTQYF. J is TRBJ2-3 and V is TRBV28, with D tentatively TRBD1 (5 bases). Germline V CDR1 and CDR2: MDHEN, SYDVKM. This CDR3 is built from 13 residues. V was pared by 7 bases and J by 2 bases, with 10 bases between.

The chain uses TRBV4-2 and TRBJ2-6; D call uncertain. CDR1 is LGHNA and CDR2 is YNFKEQ in the germline V gene. The CDR3 is 16 amino acids. With 0 bases removed from V and 1 base from J, the gap between germline ends came to 7 bases. The CDR3, as DNA: TGTGCCAGCAGCCAAGATAAAGGGTCTGGGGCCAACGTCCTGACTTTC. Protein sequence: CASSQDKGSGANVLTF.

The CDR3 protein is CASSQDLYTVLGGYTF. In nucleotides, the CDR3 is TGCGCCAGCAGCCAAGACCTTTACACGGTCCTAGGGGGCTACACCTTC. V is TRBV4-1 and J is TRBJ1-2; the D is unclear. The V end lost 0 bases, the J end lost 8 bases, and 19 bases lay between the germline ends. This CDR3 has 16 amino acids. Germline V CDR1 and CDR2: MGHRA, YSYEKL.

The genes are TRBV5-4 and TRBJ1-5, with D maybe TRBD1 (6 bases). The CDR3 length is 14 residues. The germline gives CDR1 SGHNT, CDR2 YYREEE (reference sequence). The V and J ends lost 9 bases and 3 bases respectively, with 16 bases between them. The CDR3 sequence: CATREGGNNQPQHF. The CDR3 DNA is TGTGCCACCAGGGAGGGGGGCAACAATCAGCCCCAGCATTTT.

The rearrangement links TRBV4-1 to TRBJ2-1, with 7 bases that match TRBD2. V lost 4 bases, J lost 8 bases, and 14 bases stayed unmatched. Germline assignment: CDR1 MGHRA and CDR2 YSYEKL. CDR3 length: 16 amino acids. CDR3 residues: CASSRGSGTTLHEQFF. CDR3 in DNA: TGCGCCAGCAGCCGCGGCTCCGGGACTACACTCCATGAGCAGTTCTTC.

There are a few counts of this clone. The same CDR3 can be traced to other DNA sequences in this sample. V is TRBV11-3 and J is TRBJ2-5; D tentatively fits TRBD1 or TRBD2 (5 bases each). Germline assignment: CDR1 SGHNT and CDR2 YENEEA. CDR3 length: 13 residues. V shed 3 bases and J shed 5 bases, with 10 bases lying between them. In DNA form, the CDR3 reads TGTGCCAGCAGCTTGGGCGAGGGGGAGACCCAGTACTTC. Protein sequence: CASSLGEGETQYF.

The chain has TRBV27 and TRBJ1-4; no clear D gene. This CDR3 is 14 amino acids long. The V gene's germline CDR1 is MNHEY and CDR2 SMNVEV (reference sequence). The ends were cut back, 5 bases at V and 6 bases at J, with 13 bases in the middle. CDR3 in amino acids: CASSVDRDDEKLFF. CDR3 bases: TGTGCCAGCAGTGTGGACCGGGATGATGAAAAACTGTTTTTT.

This chain links TRBV2 with TRBJ2-5, with TRBD2 matching 9 bases. Per the germline V gene, CDR1 is SNHLY and CDR2 is FYNNEI. This CDR3 has 15 amino acids. The junction had 10 bases not matched to a gene; V was cut back by 7 bases and J by 4 bases. The chain's CDR3 is CASTGRGTSRETQYF. The DNA of the CDR3 is TGTGCCAGCACCGGCCGGGGGACTAGCCGAGAGACCCAGTACTTC. Full variable domain (missing parts from reference TRBV2 and TRBJ2-5): EPEVTQTPSHQVTQMGQEVILRCVPISNHLYFYWYRQILGQKVEFLVSFYNNEISEKSEIFDDQFSVERPDGSNFTLKIRSTKLEDSAMYFCASTGRGTSRETQYFGPGTRLLVL.

The chain carries TRBV18 and TRBJ2-1, with 8 bases identical to TRBD1. CDR1 KGHSH and CDR2 LQKENI come from the germline V gene. This CDR3 comprises 19 residues. The ends lost 0 bases at V and 7 bases at J; junction bases unmatched: 17. The CDR3 DNA is TGTGCCAGCTCACCACCAAGGGGCCAGGGGGCCGGGCACAAGAATGAGCAGTTCTTC. As protein: CASSPPRGQGAGHKNEQFF.

This rearrangement joins TRBV25-1 to TRBJ2-3; tentative D call: TRBD1 (6 bases). The germline V gene encodes CDR1 MGHDK and CDR2 SYGVNS. The CDR3 loop spans 14 amino acids. V was trimmed by 5 bases and J by 5 bases, leaving 14 bases between them. Written as DNA, the CDR3 is TGTGCCAGCAGTCGACAGGTTGGAATAGATACGCAGTATTTT. Protein product: CASSRQVGIDTQYF.

The chain carries TRBV2 and TRBJ2-6, with D hard to call. CDR1 is SNHLY, CDR2 FYNNEI, per germline. The ends were cut back, 1 base at V and 2 bases at J, with 6 bases in the middle. The CDR3 extends over 15 amino acids. CDR3 DNA: TGTGCCAGCAGTGAAGGTCTCACTGGGGCCAACGTCCTGACTTTC. Translating gives CASSEGLTGANVLTF.

The J gene is TRBJ2-7, the V gene TRBV11-2, with D perhaps matching TRBD2 (5 bases). Germline assignment: CDR1 SGHAT and CDR2 FQNNGV. The CDR3 extends over 15 amino acids. The germline V and J ends were trimmed by 1 base and 7 bases, with 17 bases remaining between them. CDR3 residues: CASSLAPGSMGEQYF. CDR3 nucleotide sequence: TGTGCCAGCAGCTTAGCTCCGGGGTCGATGGGGGAGCAGTACTTC.

V usage is TRBV13 and J usage is TRBJ2-3, with a tentative D call TRBD2 (6 bases). The CDR3 consists of 13 residues. V was cut by 3 bases and J by 5 bases, with 9 bases left in between. CDR1 is PRHDT, CDR2 FYEKMQ, per germline (reference sequence). CDR3 protein: CASSLGLGDTQYF. For the CDR3, the DNA is TGTGCCAGCAGCTTGGGACTGGGAGATACGCAGTATTTT.